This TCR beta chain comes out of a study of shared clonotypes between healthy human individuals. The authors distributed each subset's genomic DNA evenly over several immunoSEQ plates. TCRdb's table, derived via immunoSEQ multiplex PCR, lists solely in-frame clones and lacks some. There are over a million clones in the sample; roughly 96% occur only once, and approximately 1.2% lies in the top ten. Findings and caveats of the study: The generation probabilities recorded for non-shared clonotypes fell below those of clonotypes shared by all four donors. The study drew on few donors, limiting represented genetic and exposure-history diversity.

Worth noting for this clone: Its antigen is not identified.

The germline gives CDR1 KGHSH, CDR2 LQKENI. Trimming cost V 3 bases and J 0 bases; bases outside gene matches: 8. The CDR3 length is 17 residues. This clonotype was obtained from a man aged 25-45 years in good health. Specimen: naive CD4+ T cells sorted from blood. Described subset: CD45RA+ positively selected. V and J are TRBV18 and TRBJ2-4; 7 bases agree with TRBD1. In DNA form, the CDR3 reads TGTGCCAGCTCACCCGCGACAGGGCTTATAGCCAAAAACATTCAGTACTTC. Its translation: CASSPATGLIAKNIQYF.